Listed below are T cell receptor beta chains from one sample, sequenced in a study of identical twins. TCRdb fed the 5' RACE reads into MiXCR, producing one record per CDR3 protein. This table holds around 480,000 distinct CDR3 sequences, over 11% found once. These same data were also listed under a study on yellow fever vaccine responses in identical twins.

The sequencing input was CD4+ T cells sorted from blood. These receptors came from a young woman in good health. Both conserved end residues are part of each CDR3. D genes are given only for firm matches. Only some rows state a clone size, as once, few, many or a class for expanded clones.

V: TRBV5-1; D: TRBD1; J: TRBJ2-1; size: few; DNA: TGCGCCAGCAGCTTTCAGGGACAGAGCTCCTACAATGAGCAGTTCTTC; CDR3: CASSFQGQSSYNEQFF
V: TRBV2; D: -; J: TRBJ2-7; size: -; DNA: TGTGCCAGCAGTCGGGACGTCAGCTCCTACGAGCAGTACTTC; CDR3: CASSRDVSSYEQYF
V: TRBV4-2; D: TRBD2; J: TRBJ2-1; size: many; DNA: TGTGCCAGCAGCCAACAGACTAGCGGGAGTTCTAGTGAGCAGTTCTTC; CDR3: CASSQQTSGSSSEQFF
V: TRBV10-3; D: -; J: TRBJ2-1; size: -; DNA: TGTGCCATCAGGACACGAGAAGGGGAGAATGAGCAGTTCTTC; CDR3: CAIRTREGENEQFF
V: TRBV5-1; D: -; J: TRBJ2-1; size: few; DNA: TGCGCCAGCAGCTTCGGACTCTCCTACAATGAGCAGTTCTTC; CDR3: CASSFGLSYNEQFF
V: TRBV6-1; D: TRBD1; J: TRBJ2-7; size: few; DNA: TGTGCCAGCACCACGACAGGGAAAGGCTACGAGCAGTACTTC; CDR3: CASTTTGKGYEQYF
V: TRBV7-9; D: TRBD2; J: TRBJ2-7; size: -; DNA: TGTGCCAGCAGCTTAGCGCTAGCGGGGACTTCCTACGAGCAGTACTTC; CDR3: CASSLALAGTSYEQYF
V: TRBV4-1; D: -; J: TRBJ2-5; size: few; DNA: TGCGCCAGCAGCCAATCCCTAGACCAAGAGACCCAGTACTTC; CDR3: CASSQSLDQETQYF
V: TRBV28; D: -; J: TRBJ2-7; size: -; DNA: TGTGCCAGCAGCGGGGCCCCCTACGAGCAGTACTTC; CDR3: CASSGAPYEQYF
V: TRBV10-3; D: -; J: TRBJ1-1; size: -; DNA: TGTGCCATCAGTGGTCGTAGCGGGCCGGCGGGAGCTTTCTTT; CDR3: CAISGRSGPAGAFF
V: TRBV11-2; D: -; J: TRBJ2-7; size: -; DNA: TGTGCCAGCAACCCAGGGGGGGGGATTACGGCGCAGTACTTC; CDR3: CASNPGGGITAQYF
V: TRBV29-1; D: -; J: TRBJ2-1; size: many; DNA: TGCAGCGTTCACATGGCCCTTCGGGAGCAGTTCTTC; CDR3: CSVHMALREQFF
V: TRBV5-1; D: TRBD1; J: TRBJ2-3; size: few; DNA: TGCGCCAGCAGCTTGGCCGGGACAGGGGCCCCAGATACGCAGTATTTT; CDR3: CASSLAGTGAPDTQYF
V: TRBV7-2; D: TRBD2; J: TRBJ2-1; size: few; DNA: TGTGCCAGCAGCCCAAGGACTAGCGGAGCTGAGCAGTTCTTC; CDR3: CASSPRTSGAEQFF
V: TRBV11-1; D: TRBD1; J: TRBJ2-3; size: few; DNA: TGTGCCAGCAGCCGGGGACAGCGCACAGATACGCAGTATTTT; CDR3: CASSRGQRTDTQYF
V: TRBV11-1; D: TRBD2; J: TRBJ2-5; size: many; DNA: TGTGCCAGCCAACGGGGCTTCGGGCGCGGGAGTTCTAAAGAGACCCAGTACTTC; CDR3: CASQRGFGRGSSKETQYF
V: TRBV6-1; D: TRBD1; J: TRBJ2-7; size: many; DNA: TGTGCCAGCAGTATCATCAGGACAGGGGGCACCTACGAGCAGTACTTC; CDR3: CASSIIRTGGTYEQYF
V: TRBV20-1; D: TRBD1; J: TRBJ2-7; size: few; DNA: TGCAGTGCGACAGACAGGGTGGACTACGAGCAGTACTTC; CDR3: CSATDRVDYEQYF
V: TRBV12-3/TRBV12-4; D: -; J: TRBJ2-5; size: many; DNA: TGTGCCTCAACCCACGGGGAGACCCAGTACTTC; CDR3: CASTHGETQYF
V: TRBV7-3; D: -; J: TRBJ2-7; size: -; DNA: TGTGCCAGCAGCTTAACGAATCAGCTCGAGCAGTACTTC; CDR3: CASSLTNQLEQYF
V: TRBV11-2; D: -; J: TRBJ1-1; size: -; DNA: TGTGCCAGCAGCTCTCCTCAGGCACGGCGCACTGAAGCTTTCTTT; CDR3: CASSSPQARRTEAFF
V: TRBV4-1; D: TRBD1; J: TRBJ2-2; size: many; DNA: TGCGCCAGCAGTTCTGGACAGGGGGCGGGCACCGGGGAGCTGTTTTTT; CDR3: CASSSGQGAGTGELFF
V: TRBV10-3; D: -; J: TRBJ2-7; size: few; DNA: TGTGCCATCAAACGCCCCGGGGCCACCTACGAGCAGTACTTC; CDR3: CAIKRPGATYEQYF
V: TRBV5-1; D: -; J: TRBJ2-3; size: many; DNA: TGCGCCAGCAATGCTCTAGTCACGGGGTCGTATGCGCAGTATTTT; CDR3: CASNALVTGSYAQYF
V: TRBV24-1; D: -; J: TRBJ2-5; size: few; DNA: TGTGCCACCAGTGATTTGGCAGAGACCCAGTACTTC; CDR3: CATSDLAETQYF
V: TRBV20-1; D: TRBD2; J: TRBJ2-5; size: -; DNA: TGCAGTGCTAGAGTAAATAGCGGGGGTCGTGGGGAGACCCAGTACTTC; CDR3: CSARVNSGGRGETQYF
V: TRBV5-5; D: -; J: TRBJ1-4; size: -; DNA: -; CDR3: CASSLETGAVTNEKLFFF
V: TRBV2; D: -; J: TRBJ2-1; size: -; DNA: TGTGCCAGCGGCCTGTACAATGAGCAGTTCTTC; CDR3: CASGLYNEQFF
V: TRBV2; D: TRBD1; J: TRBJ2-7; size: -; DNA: TGTGCCAGCAGTGAACAGGCGCGGCAGGGGGTCTACGAGCAGTACTTC; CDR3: CASSEQARQGVYEQYF
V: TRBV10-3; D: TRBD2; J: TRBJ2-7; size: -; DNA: TGTGCCGCACCGGGACTAGCGGGTCCTCCCTACGAGCAGTACTTC; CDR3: CAAPGLAGPPYEQYF
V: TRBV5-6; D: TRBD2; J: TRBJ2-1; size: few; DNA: TGTGCCAGCAGCTTGGTGATCGTAGCGGGGGGGTTTAATGAGCAGTTCTTC; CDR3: CASSLVIVAGGFNEQFF
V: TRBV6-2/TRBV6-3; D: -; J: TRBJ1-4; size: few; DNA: TGTGCCAGCAGTCCCCCTAATGAAAAACTGTTTTTT; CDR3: CASSPPNEKLFF
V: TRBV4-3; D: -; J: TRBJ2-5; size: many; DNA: TGCGCCAGCAGCAAGAGAGCAGGGCCCCGGGAGACCCAGTACTTC; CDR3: CASSKRAGPRETQYF
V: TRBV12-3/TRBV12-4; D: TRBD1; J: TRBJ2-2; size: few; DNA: TGTGCCAGCAGTTTAGGAACCGGGACAGGGCGGTCCGGGGAGCTGTTTTTT; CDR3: CASSLGTGTGRSGELFF
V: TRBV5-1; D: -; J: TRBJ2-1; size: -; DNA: TGCGCCAGCAGCTTTAGGATTAGGCTTGAGCAGTTCTTC; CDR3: CASSFRIRLEQFF
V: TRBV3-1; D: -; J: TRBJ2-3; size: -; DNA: TGTGCCAGCAGCCTAAGGGACGGAAGCACAGATACGCAGTATTTT; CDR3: CASSLRDGSTDTQYF
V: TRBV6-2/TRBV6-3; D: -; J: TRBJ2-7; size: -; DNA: TGTGCCAGCAGTTATAAACCCCGGGACCCCTACGAGCAGTACTTC; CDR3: CASSYKPRDPYEQYF
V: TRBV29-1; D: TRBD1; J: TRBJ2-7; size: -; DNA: TGCAGCGTTGGGGCAGGGGGAAAGTACGAGCAGTACTTC; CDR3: CSVGAGGKYEQYF
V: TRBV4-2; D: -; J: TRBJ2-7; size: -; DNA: TGTGCCAGCAGCCAAGAAAGACGTTCCTACGAGCAGTACTTC; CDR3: CASSQERRSYEQYF
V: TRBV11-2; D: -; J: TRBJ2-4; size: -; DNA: TGTGCCAGCAGCTTTTGGGGTCGCGAGGGCCTAATAGCCAAAAACATTCAGTACTTC; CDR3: CASSFWGREGLIAKNIQYF